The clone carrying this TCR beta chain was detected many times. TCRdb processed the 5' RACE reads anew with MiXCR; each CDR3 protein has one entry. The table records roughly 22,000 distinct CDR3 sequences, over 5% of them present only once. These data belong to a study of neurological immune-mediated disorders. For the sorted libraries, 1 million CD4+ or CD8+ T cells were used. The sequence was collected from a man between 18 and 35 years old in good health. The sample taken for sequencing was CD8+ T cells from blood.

The CDR3 loop is CASSYGGGARETQYF. The CDR3 DNA reads TGTGCCAGCAGTTACGGCGGGGGGGCCCGAGAGACCCAGTACTTC. This chain connects TRBV6-5 to TRBJ2-5; 9 positions match TRBD2. V lost 2 bases to trimming and J lost 4 bases; unmatched junction nucleotides: 5. The CDR3 loop spans 15 amino acids. Germline CDR1 reads MNHEY; CDR2 reads SVGAGI.